The subject of this entry is one T cell receptor beta chain. Its specificity is unknown. Using its own MiXCR run on the reads, TCRdb lists one record per CDR3 protein. The sample includes fewer than 900,000 distinct CDR3 sequences, just under 30% of them seen just once. These data belong to a study of T cell repertoires in cytomegalovirus infection. Study summary: Public TCR beta signature analysis indicated the presence of both CMV infection and matching HLA type.

Findings and caveats of the study: CMV-specific TCR beta clonotypes restricted by HLA-C dominated the ex vivo response. Summed frequency of shared TCR beta families picked out CMV carriers who also had the relevant HLA.

The length of the CDR3 is 15 residues. Germline CDR1 MDHEN, CDR2 SYDVKM. Trimming removed 2 bases from V and 0 bases from J, with 10 bases in between. V is TRBV28 and J is TRBJ2-5; D gene unclear. The receptor's source is a human donor in good health (CMV status not recorded). Some clones in this sample may be carry-over from other donors' samples. Source: cultured CD8+ T cells from PBMCs, taken from culture after CMV antigen stimulation. The CDR3 nucleotides read TGTGCCAGCAGTTTAGAAGGGATCGACCAAGAGACCCAGTACTTC. Its translation is CASSLEGIDQETQYF.